A single sample is the source of the 12 T cell receptor beta chains below, sequenced in a study of regulatory T cells in long-lasting Graves disease. Noted time point: persistent/refractory GD, antithyroid drugs over 5 years with positive TRAb. Extracted RNA from PBMCs served as the source of the TCR library. To make TCR beta libraries, researchers used iRepertoire HTBI primers and Arm-PCR of CDR3 regions. One entry per CDR3 protein results from TCRdb running MiXCR on the multiplex PCR reads. The sample lists 350,000 to 450,000 distinct CDR3 sequences; more than 20% were seen once. Sequencing used peripheral blood mononuclear cells (PBMCs), obtained when the disease was refractory, from a patient treated with antithyroid drugs. The receptors stem from a middle-aged woman with Graves disease.

This clonotype was counted many times. The chain links TRBV28 to TRBJ1-2; D is perhaps TRBD1 (6 bases). V was pared by 6 bases and J by 0 bases, with 14 bases between. Germline CDR1 MDHEN, CDR2 SYDVKM. CDR3 size: 15 residues. The CDR3 region is CASSFRTAANYGYTF. CDR3 sequence (DNA): TGTGCCAGCAGCTTTAGGACAGCAGCTAACTATGGCTACACCTTC.

Comments on this clonotype: This may be a read error: a much more frequent sequence differs by one nucleotide. The V call is TRBV11-2, the J call TRBJ1-4; 8 nucleotides match TRBD1. Trimming at V came to 8 bases and at J to 4 bases, leaving 12 bases not matched to a gene. This CDR3 has 16 amino acids. Germline CDR1 reads SGHAT; CDR2 reads FQNNGV. CDR3 DNA: TGTGCCAGCGCGAGTGACCGGGACAGGTATAATGAAAAACTGTTTTTT. Encoded protein: CASASDRDRYNEKLFF. Filled out from reference TRBV11-2 and TRBJ1-4, the complete variable domain reads EAGVAQSPRYKIIEKRQSVAFWCNPISGHATLYWYQQILGQGPKLLIQFQNNGVVDDSQLPKDRFSAERLKGVDSTLKIQPAKLEDSAVYLCASASDRDRYNEKLFFGSGTQLSVL.

The V call is TRBV20-1, the J call TRBJ2-7, with 12 bases aligning to TRBD2. Germline V gene data show CDR1 as DFQATT and CDR2 as SNEGSKA (reference sequence). CDR3 length: 18 residues. Trimming at V came to 4 bases and at J to 5 bases, leaving 18 bases not matched to a gene. The CDR3 protein is CSAKRVPKTSGSVNEQYF. The CDR3 DNA sequence: TGCAGTGCTAAACGTGTACCCAAGACTAGCGGGAGTGTCAACGAGCAGTACTTC.

This clonotype was detected ten times or more. No conserved phenylalanine or tryptophan is present at the end of the CDR3, so a read error is the likely explanation. It is unclear where the CDR3 begins or ends on the DNA, so no DNA is shown, and the CDR3 is as TCRdb lists it. The chain links TRBV2 to TRBJ2-5; the D call in the table, TRBD2, was not verified against the DNA. The V gene's germline CDR1 is SNHLY and CDR2 FYNNEI. The CDR3 adds up to 9 amino acids, both ends counted. The CDR3 sequence is CASTGGSPA.

Worth noting for this clonotype: One junction end disagrees with the germline gene, perhaps due to a read error. The J gene is TRBJ2-3, the V gene TRBV7-2; D unclear. Germline V gene lookup returns CDR1 SGHTA and CDR2 FQGNSA. This CDR3 is 10 amino acids long. CDR3 sequence (DNA): TGTGCCAGCAGCTGGCAGAGTGGTTTCTTT. Encoded protein: CASSWQSGFF.

This clonotype occurred a few times. The chain has TRBV3-1 and TRBJ1-4, with D unresolved. CDR3 length: 14 residues. CDR1 is LGHDT, CDR2 YNNKEL, per germline (reference sequence). V was clipped by 4 bases and J by 4 bases, with 10 bases between them. The CDR3 DNA is TGTGCCAGCAGCCTCGGAGGAATTAATGAAAAACTGTTTTTT. It codes for CASSLGGINEKLFF.

This clonotype was found many times. A read error may explain this, as a much larger clone is one base away. The chain's CDR3 is CASSSGDYGYTF. DNA for the CDR3: TGTGCCAGCAGTTCAGGGGACTATGGCTACACCTTC. V gene TRBV27 combines with J gene TRBJ1-2, with D perhaps matching TRBD1 (6 bases). This CDR3 contains 12 residues. V lost 4 bases and J lost 3, with 6 bases in between. Germline values: CDR1 MNHEY, CDR2 SMNVEV (reference sequence).

In this sample, this clonotype turned up many times. The chain's CDR3 is CATSRDWDPMNTEAFF. The CDR3, as DNA: TGTGCCACCAGCAGAGACTGGGACCCTATGAACACTGAAGCTTTCTTT. The V and J genes are TRBV15 and TRBJ1-1, with D maybe TRBD1 (5 bases). This CDR3 is built from 16 residues. Looked up from germline, CDR1 is LNHNV and CDR2 is YYDKDF (reference sequence). Trimming took off 0 bases at V and 0 bases at J, with 11 bases between the two ends.

This rearrangement joins TRBV10-1 to TRBJ2-7; TRBD1 might be the D (5 bases). Germline V lookup: CDR1 WNHNN, CDR2 SYGVQD (reference sequence). This CDR3 contains 17 residues. Trimming took 5 bases from V and 5 from J, leaving 25 bases between them. The CDR3 DNA reads as TGCGCCAGCAGTTCTAGTGAGTCGACAGTACGGGTCCACGAGCAGTACTTC. It encodes CASSSSESTVRVHEQYF.

The chain employs TRBV5-1 and TRBJ1-1, with D uncertain. The CDR3 runs to 13 residues. Per the germline V gene, CDR1 is SGHRS and CDR2 is YFSETQ. V was shortened by 3 bases and J by 8 bases, with 14 bases between the two germline ends. The CDR3 loop reads CASSSGSGPEAFF. The CDR3 nucleotides read TGCGCCAGCAGCTCTGGTAGCGGTCCAGAAGCTTTCTTT.

This clonotype appeared many times. The rearrangement links TRBV28 to TRBJ1-2; 8 bases are a match to TRBD1. The CDR3 length is 12 residues. Losses at the gene ends were 4 bases for V and 5 bases for J; bases not matched to a gene: 0. The germline CDR1 and CDR2 sequences are MDHEN and SYDVKM. For the CDR3, the DNA is TGTGCCAGCAGTTGGACAGGGTATGGCTACACCTTC. Translating gives CASSWTGYGYTF.

This clonotype was seen a few times. The J gene is TRBJ2-5, the V gene TRBV11-3; the D is unclear. The germline gives CDR1 SGHNT, CDR2 YENEEA. The CDR3 is made up of 14 amino acids. Between the trimmed V and J ends, which lost 0 bases and 0 bases, there was a span of 5 bases. Here the CDR3 DNA reads TGTGCCAGCAGCTTAGATCGCTACCAAGAGACCCAGTACTTC. Its protein product is CASSLDRYQETQYF. Supplemented by reference TRBV11-3 and TRBJ2-5, the full variable domain reads EAGVVQSPRYKIIEKKQPVAFWCNPISGHNTLYWYLQNLGQGPELLIRYENEEAVDDSQLPKDRFSAERLKGVDSTLKIQPAELGDSAVYLCASSLDRYQETQYFGPGTRLLVL.